The 18 T cell receptor beta chains below were found in one sample sequenced in a study of long-term antiretroviral therapy in people with HIV. They ran version v3.0 of the immunoSEQ assay at survey level. Method: immunoSEQ multiplex PCR; TCRdb's copy keeps in-frame clones and lacks some. Here the sample spans tens of thousands of clones, over 90% being singletons. The sample consisted of unsorted PBMCs, taken 5.3 years after starting antiretroviral therapy. Source of these receptors: a man aged 45-60 years with HIV.

The rearrangement uses TRBV10-2 and TRBJ1-6; 7 bases map to TRBD1. CDR1 and CDR2 from the germline V gene are WSHSY and SAAADI. J gave up 8 bases and V 4 bases, and 11 bases lay outside the gene matches. This CDR3 contains 16 residues. Here the CDR3 DNA reads TGCGCCAGCAGTGGCCCCTCCGGGACAGCCTATTCACCCCTCCACTTT. Translating gives CASSGPSGTAYSPLHF.

The chain joins TRBV28 to TRBJ2-3, with D unclear. Between the trimmed V and J ends, which lost 6 bases and 0 bases, there was a span of 4 bases. The CDR3 loop spans 12 amino acids. The V gene's germline CDR1 is MDHEN and CDR2 SYDVKM. This chain's CDR3 is CASSLSTDTQYF. CDR3 nucleotides: TGTGCCAGCAGCCTGAGCACAGATACGCAGTATTTT.

The chain is built from TRBV7-2 and TRBJ2-7; D is ambiguous. V dropped 1 base and J dropped 2 bases, with 6 bases sitting between them. Germline-derived CDR1 and CDR2 are SGHTA and FQGNSA. The CDR3 is made up of 13 amino acids. The CDR3 coding sequence is TGTGCCAGCAGCTTAGGTTCCCCCTACGAGCAGTACTTC. Its protein is CASSLGSPYEQYF.

The chain carries TRBV7-2 and TRBJ1-6; D is unclear. V lost 7 bases to trimming and J lost 6 bases, with 19 bases between them. The CDR3 is made up of 16 amino acids. In germline, CDR1 is SGHTA, CDR2 FQGNSA. This CDR3 is CASTADRGSVNSPLHF. CDR3 nucleotide sequence: TGTGCCAGCACCGCCGACCGAGGTTCCGTTAATTCACCCCTCCACTTT. The whole variable domain, filled in from reference TRBV7-2 and TRBJ1-6, reads GAGVSQSPSNKVTEKGKDVELRCDPISGHTALYWYRQSLGQGLEFLIYFQGNSAPDKSGLPSDRFSAERTGGSVSTLTIQRTQQEDSAVYLCASTADRGSVNSPLHFGNGTRLTVT.

This rearrangement joins TRBV18 to TRBJ2-6; no reliable D call. V was clipped by 1 base and J by 0 bases, with 7 bases between them. The CDR3 contains 16 residues. Germline V lookup: CDR1 KGHSH, CDR2 LQKENI. CDR3 in amino acids: CASSPREASGANVLTF. In DNA form, the CDR3 reads TGTGCCAGCTCACCACGGGAAGCCTCTGGGGCCAACGTCCTGACTTTC.

This sequence joins TRBV4-1 and TRBJ1-2; D ambiguous. V lost 1 base to trimming and J lost 3 bases, with 6 bases between them. Germline lookup yields CDR1 MGHRA and CDR2 YSYEKL. The CDR3 totals 13 residues. The CDR3 region is CASSQGSHYGYTF. CDR3 in DNA: TGCGCCAGCAGCCAAGGCAGTCACTATGGCTACACCTTC.

The gene calls are TRBV7-3 and TRBJ2-3, with 7 bases aligning to TRBD2. Germline assignment: CDR1 SGHTA and CDR2 FQGTGA. This CDR3 is built from 14 residues. V lost 5 bases, J lost 5 bases, and 7 bases stayed unmatched. CDR3 loop: CASSPTGGGDTQYF. The CDR3 DNA reads TGTGCCAGCAGCCCGACGGGGGGAGGAGATACGCAGTATTTT.

The rearrangement links TRBV9 to TRBJ2-3; 8 bases match TRBD2. CDR3 length: 15 amino acids. V shed 0 bases, J shed 2 bases, and the junction held 2 bases outside the gene matches. CDR1 and CDR2 from the germline V gene are SGDLS and YYNGEE. CDR3 nucleotide sequence: TGTGCCAGCAGCGTAGCACTAGCGGACACAGATACGCAGTATTTT. Encoded protein: CASSVALADTDTQYF. Drawing the rest from reference TRBV9 and TRBJ2-3, the complete variable domain is DSGVTQTPKHLITATGQRVTLRCSPRSGDLSVYWYQQSLDQGLQFLIQYYNGEERAKGNILERFSAQQFPDLHSELNLSSLELGDSALYFCASSVALADTDTQYFGPGTRLTVL.

The CDR3 here is CASKRGRTDTQYF. The CDR3 region has the DNA TGTGCCAGCAAGCGGGGGCGAACAGATACGCAGTATTTT. The genes are TRBV5-8 and TRBJ2-3; 8 bases align to TRBD2. After removal of 6 bases from V and 3 bases from J, the junction contained 3 bases not matched to a gene. The CDR3 sequence is 13 residues long. CDR1 is SGHTS and CDR2 is YDEGEE in the germline V gene.

The sample holds one count of this clone. The rearrangement uses TRBV4-1 and TRBJ2-1, with TRBD2 as a possible D gene (5 bases). Germline V gene sequence: CDR1 MGHRA, CDR2 YSYEKL. This CDR3 is 13 amino acids long. The V end was cut by 4 bases, the J end by 9 bases, with 13 bases between. The CDR3 reads CASSLSVAIEQFF. CDR3 in DNA: TGCGCCAGCAGCCTTTCGGTAGCGATTGAGCAGTTCTTC.

A single count supports this clone. The rearrangement joins TRBV19 to TRBJ1-2; 7 bases line up with TRBD1. Losses at the gene ends were 0 bases for V and 7 bases for J; bases not matched to a gene: 11. CDR3 length: 16 residues. From germline, CDR1 is LNHDA and CDR2 SQIVND (reference sequence). CDR3 residues: CASSIDVGQASLGYTF. The CDR3 DNA sequence: TGTGCCAGTAGTATAGATGTAGGACAGGCCTCTCTTGGCTACACCTTC.

The V call is TRBV28, the J call TRBJ1-4; a weak D match, TRBD1 (6 bases). The CDR3 is made up of 15 amino acids. Trimming took 5 bases from V and 0 from J, leaving 10 bases between them. The germline V gene has CDR1 MDHEN and CDR2 SYDVKM. This CDR3 is CASSPPGATNEKLFF. Written as DNA, the CDR3 is TGTGCCAGCAGTCCCCCAGGGGCAACTAATGAAAAACTGTTTTTT.

Concerning this clone itself: Other DNA sequences from this sample encode an identical CDR3 as well. The V and J genes are TRBV2 and TRBJ2-7; D remains unclear. Deletions cut 3 bases from V and 8 bases from J, with 8 bases between. There are 11 residues in the CDR3. Germline V CDR1 and CDR2: SNHLY, FYNNEI. This chain's CDR3 is CASSDSRQQYF. CDR3 bases: TGTGCCAGCAGTGACTCGCGGCAGCAGTACTTC.

The J gene is TRBJ1-1, the V gene TRBV19, with a tentative D call TRBD1 (5 bases). The length of the CDR3 is 16 residues. Trimming cost V 1 base and J 3 bases, with 15 bases left between them. Germline assignment: CDR1 LNHDA and CDR2 SQIVND (reference sequence). CDR3 DNA: TGTGCCAGTAGTATAGGGCGACAGTCTCGGTACACTGAAGCTTTCTTT. Its protein product is CASSIGRQSRYTEAFF.

The chain carries TRBV5-4 and TRBJ2-5; possibly TRBD2 for D (7 bases). Germline CDR1 and CDR2: SGHNT and YYREEE (reference sequence). The CDR3 runs to 16 residues. V was cut by 4 bases and J by 2 bases, with 18 bases left in between. CDR3 residues: CASSPGGRGFQETQYF. In nucleotides, the CDR3 is TGTGCCAGCAGCCCTGGGGGGAGGGGGTTTCAAGAGACCCAGTACTTC.

This chain joins TRBV2 and TRBJ1-1, with D possibly matching TRBD1 (5 bases). There are 15 residues in the CDR3. Trimming took 6 bases from V and 4 from J, leaving 18 bases between them. The germline gives CDR1 SNHLY, CDR2 FYNNEI. This chain's CDR3 is CASRGDGGKITEAFF. DNA of the CDR3: TGTGCCAGCAGGGGTGATGGGGGAAAGATCACTGAAGCTTTCTTT. Variable domain in full (rest from reference TRBV2 and TRBJ1-1): EPEVTQTPSHQVTQMGQEVILRCVPISNHLYFYWYRQILGQKVEFLVSFYNNEISEKSEIFDDQFSVERPDGSNFTLKIRSTKLEDSAMYFCASRGDGGKITEAFFGQGTRLTVV.

V is TRBV19 and J is TRBJ1-2, with D maybe TRBD1 (6 bases). With 5 bases removed from V and 2 bases from J, the gap between germline ends came to 12 bases. The CDR3 extends over 14 amino acids. The germline V gene has CDR1 LNHDA and CDR2 SQIVND (reference sequence). For the CDR3, the DNA is TGTGCCAGTAGTCCCGACGGACAGAACTATGGCTACACCTTC. It yields the protein CASSPDGQNYGYTF.

The chain couples TRBV6-1 to TRBJ2-2, with D possibly being TRBD2 (6 bases). The germline V gene has CDR1 MNHNS and CDR2 SASEGT. V was trimmed by 2 bases and J by 2 bases, leaving 18 bases between them. The CDR3 spans 18 residues. CDR3 DNA: TGTGCCAGCAGTGAACAATCCCCGCGGGACGCCAACACCGGGGAGCTGTTTTTT. Its translation: CASSEQSPRDANTGELFF.